This passage covers 22 T cell receptor beta chains from one sample sequenced in a study of blood T cell repertoires in COVID-19. This table comes from immunoSEQ multiplex PCR, and its TCRdb copy is limited to in-frame clones, with some not included. Of about 160,000 clones listed, approximately 85% were seen once; the top ten hold 5% to 6%. Sequences were obtained from peripheral blood. The origin of the receptors is a woman between 50 and 59 years old with COVID-19, enrolled during active disease.

This clone was detected once. The rearrangement joins TRBV3-1 (or the pseudogene TRBV3-2) to TRBJ1-2, with 8 bases identical to TRBD1. CDR1 is LGHDT, CDR2 YNNKEL, per germline (reference sequence). The CDR3 spans 16 residues. V lost 0 bases, J lost 7 bases, and 10 bases stayed unmatched. CDR3 protein: CASSQDPVRGLFGYTF. The CDR3 DNA sequence: TGTGCCAGCAGCCAAGATCCTGTCAGGGGGCTATTTGGCTACACCTTC.

This rearrangement joins TRBV29-1 to TRBJ2-7; TRBD1 agrees at 7 bases. There are 13 residues in the CDR3. Germline lookup yields CDR1 SQVTM and CDR2 ANQGSEA. The V gene end was trimmed by 7 bases and the J gene end by 7 bases; junction bases not matched to a gene: 13. Here the CDR3 DNA reads TGCAGCGGCCTGACAGGGACCCGGTTTGAGCAGTACTTC. It specifies CSGLTGTRFEQYF.

The chain is built from TRBV11-1 and TRBJ1-5; 7 bases fit TRBD1. The germline CDR1 and CDR2 sequences are SGHAT and FQDESV (reference sequence). The CDR3 consists of 16 residues. V shed 7 bases, J shed 4 bases, and the junction held 13 bases outside the gene matches. CDR3 nucleotide sequence: TGTGCCAGCATCCCCAGGAAGGGGGCACGGAATCAGCCCCAGCATTTT. This translates into CASIPRKGARNQPQHF.

J is TRBJ1-4 and V is TRBV7-9; D is ambiguous. Per the germline V gene, CDR1 is SEHNR and CDR2 is FQNEAQ (reference sequence). With 11 bases removed from V and 0 bases from J, the gap between germline ends came to 10 bases. The CDR3 is made up of 13 amino acids. CDR3 sequence reads: CAFGSATNEKLFF. In DNA, the CDR3 is TGTGCCTTCGGGAGTGCAACTAATGAAAAACTGTTTTTT.

This clone has more than one count but fewer than ten. CDR3 nucleotide sequence: TGTGCCAGCTCCCTCAGGGGGCGGGAAGAGACCCAGTACTTC. Its protein is CASSLRGREETQYF. This chain joins TRBV18 and TRBJ2-5; 8 nucleotides align to TRBD1. Trimming at V came to 6 bases and at J to 3 bases, leaving 6 bases not matched to a gene. CDR3 size: 14 residues. Germline values: CDR1 KGHSH, CDR2 LQKENI. The full variable domain, in which reference TRBV18 and TRBJ2-5 provide the parts outside the CDR3, is NAGVMQNPRHLVRRRGQEARLRCSPMKGHSHVYWYRQLPEEGLKFMVYLQKENIIDESGMPKERFSAEFPKEGPSILRIQQVVRGDSAAYFCASSLRGREETQYFGPGTRLLVL.

The V gene is TRBV2, the J gene TRBJ2-1; D may be TRBD2 (6 bases). The CDR3 loop spans 12 amino acids. The germline gives CDR1 SNHLY, CDR2 FYNNEI. V lost 6 bases, J lost 9 bases, and 12 bases lay in between. DNA of the CDR3: TGTGCCAGCAGGAGCGCGGGGACTGAGCAGTTCTTC. The encoded protein is CASRSAGTEQFF.

V is TRBV5-4 and J is TRBJ2-1, with 9 bases aligning to TRBD1. This CDR3 comprises 15 residues. The trim removed 0 bases at V and 8 bases at J, leaving 6 bases unmatched. In germline, CDR1 is SGHNT, CDR2 YYREEE (reference sequence). The CDR3 bases are TGTGCCAGCAGCTTGGGACAGGGGGGGGTCGATGAGCAGTTCTTC. This codes for CASSLGQGGVDEQFF.

The chain couples TRBV5-6 to TRBJ2-3; D is possibly TRBD1 (5 bases). The CDR3 totals 14 residues. The germline V gene encodes CDR1 SGHDT and CDR2 YYEEEE. Trimming took off 0 bases at V and 7 bases at J, with 12 bases between the two ends. The DNA for the CDR3 is TGTGCCAGCAGCTTGGGGGGCCCTGGATATACGCAGTATTTT. Its protein is CASSLGGPGYTQYF.

The V call is TRBV18, the J call TRBJ2-5; D not certain. The CDR3 consists of 13 residues. In germline, CDR1 is KGHSH, CDR2 LQKENI. The V end was cut by 4 bases, the J end by 2 bases, with 8 bases between. The CDR3 coding sequence is TGTGCCAGCTCACTTACACCGCAAGAGACCCAGTACTTC. Translation gives CASSLTPQETQYF.

The V gene is TRBV7-2, the J gene TRBJ2-6, with TRBD1 identical over 9 bases. Unmatched junction bases numbered 11, after V lost 7 bases and J lost 4 bases. Germline V lookup: CDR1 SGHTA, CDR2 FQGNSA. This CDR3 region has 17 residues. The CDR3 protein is CASTPRDRVSGANVLTF. CDR3 DNA sequence: TGTGCCAGCACCCCGCGGGACAGGGTATCCGGGGCCAACGTCCTGACTTTC.

In DNA form, the CDR3 reads TGTGCCAGCAGCCGCTTCCGGGACTACGAGCAGTACTTC. It encodes CASSRFRDYEQYF. The chain has TRBV3-1 (or the pseudogene TRBV3-2) and TRBJ2-7; possibly TRBD2 for D (5 bases). Deletions cut 4 bases from V and 3 bases from J, with 10 bases between. Germline CDR1 LGHDT, CDR2 YNNKEL (reference sequence). This CDR3 has 13 residues.

V and J are TRBV28 and TRBJ2-1; TRBD1 might be the D (6 bases). There are 15 residues in the CDR3. Deletions cut 6 bases from V and 4 bases from J, with 16 bases between. Germline V gene lookup returns CDR1 MDHEN and CDR2 SYDVKM. The CDR3 sequence is CASRPGTLTYNEQFF. The CDR3 DNA reads TGTGCCAGCAGGCCCGGGACACTTACTTACAATGAGCAGTTCTTC.

V usage is TRBV7-2 and J usage is TRBJ1-2; TRBD1 matches at 7 bases. Looked up from germline, CDR1 is SGHTA and CDR2 is FQGNSA. V was clipped by 5 bases and J by 7 bases; unmatched bases: 10. CDR3 length: 14 residues. The CDR3 DNA is TGTGCCAGCAGCCCTTACGACAGGGTGGCTGGCTACACCTTC. Translating gives CASSPYDRVAGYTF.

J is TRBJ1-5 and V is TRBV5-5, with D hard to call. The germline V and J ends were trimmed by 4 bases and 6 bases, with 20 bases remaining between them. The germline V gene has CDR1 SGHKS and CDR2 YYEKEE (reference sequence). The CDR3 covers 16 residues. The CDR3 DNA reads TGTGCCAGCAGCCGACTCGATACAAGCCCCACTCAGCCCCAGCATTTT. Amino acid sequence: CASSRLDTSPTQPQHF.

The chain joins TRBV7-2 to TRBJ2-1; D might be TRBD2 (5 bases). Germline CDR1 SGHTA, CDR2 FQGNSA. This CDR3 is 15 amino acids long. Trimming cost V 1 base and J 3 bases, with 10 bases left between them. Written as DNA, the CDR3 is TGTGCCAGCAGCTTAGAGGTAGCGCTCTACAATGAGCAGTTCTTC. Encoded protein: CASSLEVALYNEQFF.

J is TRBJ2-1 and V is TRBV5-1; TRBD2 agrees at 9 bases. The germline V gene encodes CDR1 SGHRS and CDR2 YFSETQ. J gave up 10 bases and V 3 bases, and 2 bases lay outside the gene matches. The CDR3 totals 12 residues. The CDR3: CASSSGLAEQFF. The CDR3 nucleotides read TGCGCCAGCAGCTCCGGACTAGCGGAGCAGTTCTTC.

Points on this clone: The same CDR3 is also encoded by other DNA sequences in this sample. V is TRBV10-3 and J is TRBJ1-5; 8 bases are a match to TRBD1. There are 13 residues in the CDR3. Trimming took 6 bases from V and 2 from J; bases not matched to a gene: 0. Looked up from germline, CDR1 is ENHRY and CDR2 is SYGVKD. CDR3: CAIRGQGNQPQHF. The CDR3 DNA sequence: TGTGCCATCAGGGGACAGGGCAATCAGCCCCAGCATTTT.

The chain uses TRBV6-2 or TRBV6-3 and TRBJ2-1; TRBD2 is a possible D gene (6 bases). Germline lookup yields CDR1 MNHEY and CDR2 SVGEGT. The CDR3 runs 16 residues. V lost 4 bases, J lost 0 bases, and 13 bases lay in between. The CDR3 nucleotides are TGTGCCAGCAGTTGGGCTAGCGCACGCTCCTACAATGAGCAGTTCTTC. Its translation is CASSWASARSYNEQFF.

This clone was seen more than once but under ten times. The V and J genes are TRBV11-2 and TRBJ1-5; no clear D. Germline CDR1 reads SGHAT; CDR2 reads FQNNGV. The CDR3 is 14 residues long. Trimming removed 0 bases at V and 7 bases at J, with 10 bases between. CDR3 in amino acids: CASSLDKGGQPQHF. CDR3 bases: TGTGCCAGCAGCTTAGATAAGGGAGGACAGCCCCAGCATTTT.

This clone has only one observation. This rearrangement joins TRBV6-5 to TRBJ1-2, with a tentative D call TRBD1 (5 bases). The germline V gene has CDR1 MNHEY and CDR2 SVGAGI. V lost 8 bases to trimming and J lost 7 bases, with 23 bases between them. This CDR3 region has 15 residues. This chain's CDR3 is CASAPRQGSLAGYTF. The CDR3 coding sequence is TGTGCCAGCGCCCCACGGCAGGGATCTTTGGCTGGCTACACCTTC.

The chain joins TRBV7-7 to TRBJ2-2; TRBD2 matches 8 bases. The CDR3 is made up of 17 amino acids. The V gene end was trimmed by 4 bases and the J gene end by 4 bases; junction bases not matched to a gene: 11. Looked up from germline, CDR1 is SSHAT and CDR2 is FNYEAQ (reference sequence). The CDR3 nucleotides read TGTGCCAGCAGCTCCGCAGGAGCGGGGGCTATCACCGGGGAGCTGTTTTTT. Translating gives CASSSAGAGAITGELFF.

This clone was counted a single time. J is TRBJ2-6 and V is TRBV27; TRBD2 aligns across 7 bases. This CDR3 is 16 amino acids long. The junction had 7 bases not matched to a gene; V was cut back by 7 bases and J by 1 base. Per germline, CDR1 MNHEY and CDR2 SMNVEV (reference sequence). The CDR3 sequence: CASTTYGGSGANVLTF. Here the CDR3 DNA reads TGTGCCAGCACCACATACGGGGGGTCTGGGGCCAACGTCCTGACTTTC. The complete variable domain, with remaining parts taken from reference TRBV27 and TRBJ2-6, reads EAQVTQNPRYLITVTGKKLTVTCSQNMNHEYMSWYRQDPGLGLRQIYYSMNVEVTDKGDVPEGYKVSRKEKRNFPLILESPSPNQTSLYFCASTTYGGSGANVLTFGAGSRLTVL.